This entry lists 27 T cell receptor beta chains sequenced from one sample in a study of healthy donors' naive CD4 and CD8 T cells. Starting from about 0.45 ug of total RNA, TCR libraries were made with linear amplification. TCRdb used MiXCR to reprocess the reads, holding one entry per CDR3 protein. The sample comprises 200,000 or so distinct CDR3 sequences, about 70% of which are singletons, and roughly 2.4% rests with the top ten. What was sequenced was naive CD4+ and CD8+ T cells sorted from blood, pooled from several donors. The receptors derive from a pool of human donors in good health; the sample pools cells from several healthy donors.

CDR3 nucleotide sequence: TGCAGCGTAGAAAGGACAGGGGTCTCCTACGAGCAGTACTTC. Translation: CSVERTGVSYEQYF. The chain employs TRBV29-1 and TRBJ2-7; 9 bases align to TRBD1. The V segment lost 6 bases and the J segment 0 bases; nucleotides outside the gene matches: 6. The CDR3 sequence is 14 residues long. The V gene's germline CDR1 is SQVTM and CDR2 ANQGSEA.

This rearrangement joins TRBV4-3 to TRBJ1-5, with D uncertain. The CDR3 runs 15 residues. The germline gives CDR1 LGHNA, CDR2 YSLEER. V shed 1 base and J shed 3 bases, with 10 bases lying between them. CDR3 in amino acids: CASSQGVRSNQPQHF. CDR3 bases: TGCGCCAGCAGCCAAGGGGTCAGATCCAATCAGCCCCAGCATTTT.

The rearrangement joins TRBV19 to TRBJ1-1, with 8 bases that match TRBD1. CDR1 is LNHDA and CDR2 is SQIVND in the germline V gene (reference sequence). The CDR3 is made up of 18 amino acids. V lost 3 bases, J lost 1 base, and 13 bases stayed unmatched. The CDR3 is CASSMRILAGGGNTEAFF. Written as DNA, the CDR3 is TGTGCCAGTAGTATGAGAATTCTGGCAGGGGGCGGGAACACTGAAGCTTTCTTT.

This clonotype was counted once. This chain links TRBV28 with TRBJ2-7; D remains ambiguous. Germline CDR1 reads MDHEN; CDR2 reads SYDVKM. V was cut by 6 bases and J by 2 bases, with 11 bases left in between. The CDR3 has 13 residues. CDR3 sequence: CASSLQNPYEQYF. CDR3 nucleotide sequence: TGTGCCAGCAGCTTACAGAACCCCTACGAGCAGTACTTC.

The rearrangement uses TRBV5-1 and TRBJ2-1; D is possibly TRBD1 (5 bases). This CDR3 region has 14 residues. The germline CDR1 and CDR2 sequences are SGHRS and YFSETQ. V dropped 1 base and J dropped 4 bases, with 9 bases sitting between them. As DNA, the CDR3 is TGCGCCAGCAGCTTGAAACAGGATTACAATGAGCAGTTCTTC. This translates into CASSLKQDYNEQFF.

This clonotype showed up just a few times. The chain uses TRBV20-1 and TRBJ2-1; weak D call: TRBD2 (6 bases). The CDR3 runs 13 residues. Germline V CDR1 and CDR2: DFQATT, SNEGSKA (reference sequence). V lost 7 bases and J lost 6, with 16 bases in between. The CDR3 loop reads CSVNNGTSNEQFF. CDR3 in DNA: TGCAGTGTTAATAATGGGACTTCCAATGAGCAGTTCTTC.

The chain uses TRBV19 and TRBJ2-7; 9 positions agree with TRBD1. The CDR3 is made up of 14 amino acids. Looked up from germline, CDR1 is LNHDA and CDR2 is SQIVND (reference sequence). With V trimmed by 5 bases and J by 6 bases, 8 bases remained unmatched. CDR3 bases: TGTGCCAGTAGTCCACCGGGACAGGGTAGCGAGCAGTACTTC. This translates into CASSPPGQGSEQYF.

The CDR3 spells CASSYSEDSNQPQHF. CDR3 DNA: TGTGCCAGCAGTTACTCAGAGGACAGCAATCAGCCCCAGCATTTT. The chain carries TRBV6-6 and TRBJ1-5, with D hard to call. CDR1 MNHNY and CDR2 SVGAGI come from the germline V gene (reference sequence). The CDR3 loop spans 15 amino acids. V was trimmed by 0 bases and J by 1 base, leaving 7 bases between them.

The sample holds a few counts of this clonotype. This rearrangement joins TRBV6-5 to TRBJ2-7, with D hard to call. V was shortened by 5 bases and J by 0 bases, with 14 bases between the two germline ends. Germline V CDR1 and CDR2: MNHEY, SVGAGI. There are 15 residues in the CDR3. This CDR3 reads CASSTPRVDSYEQYF. CDR3 in DNA: TGTGCCAGCAGTACCCCACGGGTCGACTCCTACGAGCAGTACTTC.

The rearrangement uses TRBV6-5 and TRBJ1-5, with D unclear. Germline-derived CDR1 and CDR2 are MNHEY and SVGAGI. The length of the CDR3 is 14 residues. V was pared by 5 bases and J by 4 bases, with 12 bases between. For the CDR3, the DNA is TGTGCCAGCAGTGAGGCGTCACGGAATCAGCCCCAGCATTTT. Protein product: CASSEASRNQPQHF.

As concerns this clonotype: One junction end does not reproduce the germline sequence, and a read error may be involved. The chain links TRBV6-6 to TRBJ2-6; unclear D gene. Germline CDR1 is MNHNY and CDR2 is SVGAGI (reference sequence). The length of the CDR3 is 15 residues. The CDR3 is CAGSPHDPGANVLTF. In DNA, the CDR3 is TGTGCCGGCAGTCCCCATGACCCTGGGGCCAACGTCCTGACTTTC.

The V call is TRBV18, the J call TRBJ2-1, with D uncertain. The germline gives CDR1 KGHSH, CDR2 LQKENI. The V and J ends lost 4 bases and 6 bases respectively, with 7 bases between them. The CDR3 totals 12 residues. The CDR3 protein is CASSRTTNEQFF. The DNA of the CDR3 is TGTGCCAGCTCACGAACTACCAATGAGCAGTTCTTC.

The CDR3: CASSRRTGGNQPQHF. Written as DNA, the CDR3 is TGTGCCAGTAGTAGACGGACAGGAGGCAATCAGCCCCAGCATTTT. V gene TRBV19 combines with J gene TRBJ1-5, with 7 bases identical to TRBD1. This CDR3 comprises 15 residues. V lost 4 bases to trimming and J lost 2 bases; unmatched junction nucleotides: 5. CDR1 and CDR2 (germline): LNHDA, SQIVND (reference sequence).

The rearrangement links TRBV29-1 to TRBJ2-1; 9 bases are shared with TRBD2. Germline V gene data show CDR1 as SQVTM and CDR2 as ANQGSEA. Trimming at V came to 3 bases and at J to 2 bases, leaving 5 bases not matched to a gene. CDR3 size: 15 residues. Here the CDR3 reads CSVEGEREAYNEQFF. DNA for the CDR3: TGCAGCGTTGAGGGTGAGCGGGAGGCCTACAATGAGCAGTTCTTC.

This clonotype was observed a single time. V and J are TRBV29-1 and TRBJ2-4; 7 bases match TRBD1. The CDR3 is 14 residues long. CDR1 is SQVTM and CDR2 is ANQGSEA in the germline V gene. J was trimmed by 8 bases and V by 3 bases; bases with no gene match: 10. DNA of the CDR3: TGCAGCGTTGATTATCCAACCGGGACAGACATTCAGTACTTC. Protein product: CSVDYPTGTDIQYF.

The chain couples TRBV6-2 or TRBV6-3 to TRBJ1-5; TRBD1 aligns across 7 bases. The CDR3 contains 18 residues. The germline CDR1 and CDR2 sequences are MNHEY and SVGEGT. The ends lost 2 bases at V and 2 bases at J; junction bases unmatched: 12. In DNA, the CDR3 is TGTGCCAGCAGTTACCCTAGGACAGGCTCCCCGGGCAATCAGCCCCAGCATTTT. This translates into CASSYPRTGSPGNQPQHF.

This clonotype was recorded a few times. The V and J genes are TRBV27 and TRBJ1-2; D remains ambiguous. The germline V and J ends were trimmed by 5 bases and 8 bases, with 9 bases remaining between them. CDR3 length: 11 residues. Germline assignment: CDR1 MNHEY and CDR2 SMNVEV (reference sequence). For the CDR3, the DNA is TGTGCCAGCAGTCAAGGGCACGGCTACACCTTC. Protein: CASSQGHGYTF.

This chain connects TRBV27 to TRBJ1-1; D is unclear. The CDR3 loop spans 14 amino acids. Trimming removed 4 bases from V and 1 base from J, with 10 bases in between. In germline, CDR1 is MNHEY, CDR2 SMNVEV (reference sequence). CDR3 coding DNA: TGTGCCAGCAGTTCCCCACGGAGGAACACTGAAGCTTTCTTT. Translating it yields CASSSPRRNTEAFF.

The chain has TRBV12-3 or TRBV12-4 and TRBJ1-5; 10 bases match TRBD1. The V and J ends lost 6 bases and 6 bases, in that order; junction bases with no gene match: 8. The CDR3 is 15 amino acids. DNA of the CDR3: TGTGCCAGCAGCACCGGGACAGGGGCTGGTCAGCCCCAGCATTTT. This gives the protein CASSTGTGAGQPQHF.

The V call is TRBV6-1, the J call TRBJ2-7, with 8 bases matching TRBD1. The CDR3 has 14 residues. Germline V gene lookup returns CDR1 MNHNS and CDR2 SASEGT. V lost 6 bases to trimming and J lost 5 bases; unmatched junction nucleotides: 9. The CDR3 bases are TGTGCCAGCAGGCTCGACAGGGGAGGAGACGAGCAGTACTTC. Its protein product is CASRLDRGGDEQYF.

This chain connects TRBV27 to TRBJ2-1; the D is unclear. CDR1 is MNHEY and CDR2 is SMNVEV in the germline V gene (reference sequence). Trimming removed 0 bases from V and 10 bases from J, with 10 bases in between. There are 13 residues in the CDR3. The CDR3 is CASSLSPPGEQFF. In DNA form, the CDR3 reads TGTGCCAGCAGTTTATCTCCCCCGGGCGAGCAGTTCTTC.

This chain connects TRBV27 to TRBJ2-3; TRBD2 might be the D (6 bases). CDR3 length equals 16 residues. Germline CDR1 reads MNHEY; CDR2 reads SMNVEV (reference sequence). Trimming took off 7 bases at V and 0 bases at J, with 17 bases between the two ends. The CDR3 here is CASNPTAGSSTDTQYF. The CDR3 region has the DNA TGTGCCAGCAACCCCACTGCGGGATCTAGCACAGATACGCAGTATTTT.

This chain uses TRBV19 with TRBJ1-6; no clear D. Germline V gene lookup returns CDR1 LNHDA and CDR2 SQIVND (reference sequence). V was trimmed by 5 bases and J by 0 bases, leaving 8 bases between them. The CDR3 totals 15 residues. CDR3: CASSQQTSYNSPLHF. In DNA form, the CDR3 reads TGTGCCAGTAGTCAACAAACCTCCTATAATTCACCCCTCCACTTT.

V and J are TRBV29-1 and TRBJ2-5; D gene unclear. The CDR3 runs to 12 residues. The germline V gene encodes CDR1 SQVTM and CDR2 ANQGSEA. V lost 8 bases to trimming and J lost 1 base, with 11 bases between them. The CDR3 DNA follows: TGCAGCTCAAGACGGCCCCAAGAGACCCAGTACTTC. Its protein product is CSSRRPQETQYF.

This clonotype was seen only once. The chain has TRBV6-5 and TRBJ2-1, with D unclear. The V gene's germline CDR1 is MNHEY and CDR2 SVGAGI. The CDR3 is made up of 13 amino acids. V lost 0 bases and J lost 8, with 8 bases in between. The chain's CDR3 is CASSYSTPDEQFF. The CDR3 nucleotides read TGTGCCAGCAGTTACTCTACTCCCGATGAGCAGTTCTTC.

The gene calls are TRBV19 and TRBJ2-1; D might be TRBD2 (5 bases). Germline V gives CDR1 LNHDA, CDR2 SQIVND (reference sequence). The CDR3 has 13 residues. V was clipped by 4 bases and J by 4 bases, with 8 bases between them. The CDR3 nucleotides are TGTGCCAGTAGTAGAGGACTGTACAATGAGCAGTTCTTC. The encoded protein is CASSRGLYNEQFF.

CDR3 residues: CASSPPFARISNEQFF. The CDR3 region has the DNA TGTGCCAGTAGCCCGCCGTTTGCGAGAATTAGTAATGAGCAGTTCTTC. This chain joins TRBV19 and TRBJ2-1; D remains ambiguous. Trimming took 6 bases from V and 7 from J, leaving 22 bases between them. Germline V gene data show CDR1 as LNHDA and CDR2 as SQIVND (reference sequence). The CDR3 totals 16 residues.